Shown below are 25 T cell receptor beta chains from a single sample sequenced in a study of blood T cell repertoires in COVID-19. Here immunoSEQ multiplex PCR was the method, and the copy in TCRdb shows in-frame clones only, minus some. The sample includes 110,000 or so clones, roughly 85% of them seen just once. Material: peripheral blood. These receptors originate from a human donor in a cohort sampled during active COVID-19.

The V call is TRBV7-2, the J call TRBJ1-2; possible D gene TRBD1, 5 bases. The germline V and J ends were trimmed by 3 bases and 4 bases, with 18 bases remaining between them. The germline V gene encodes CDR1 SGHTA and CDR2 FQGNSA. This CDR3 comprises 16 residues. CDR3 DNA sequence: TGTGCCAGCAGCTTTGGGACTGCTTTATCAGGCTATGGCTACACCTTC. Its protein product is CASSFGTALSGYGYTF.

The chain has TRBV4-1 and TRBJ1-5, with 8 bases lining up with TRBD1. V was clipped by 1 base and J by 7 bases; unmatched bases: 12. The CDR3 contains 17 residues. CDR1 is MGHRA, CDR2 YSYEKL, per germline. The CDR3 sequence: CASSQVLIPGGGQPQHF. The CDR3 coding sequence is TGCGCCAGCAGCCAAGTACTTATCCCAGGGGGCGGCCAGCCCCAGCATTTT.

The gene calls are TRBV3-1 (or the pseudogene TRBV3-2) and TRBJ2-3; 10 positions agree with TRBD2. This CDR3 is built from 16 residues. Germline lookup yields CDR1 LGHDT and CDR2 YNNKEL (reference sequence). V trimming: 0 bases; J trimming: 5 bases; junction bases outside the gene matches: 5. The CDR3 DNA sequence: TGTGCCAGCAGCCAAGATCGGCTAGCGGGGGAAGATACGCAGTATTTT. The encoded protein is CASSQDRLAGEDTQYF.

The CDR3 DNA is TGTGCCAGCAGCTTAGCCAGACTAGCGGGGGGGCCTGCGAATACGCAGTATTTT. It specifies CASSLARLAGGPANTQYF. This sequence joins TRBV7-2 and TRBJ2-3; 14 bases line up with TRBD2. J gave up 7 bases and V 0 bases, and 9 bases lay outside the gene matches. The CDR3 totals 18 residues. The germline V gene has CDR1 SGHTA and CDR2 FQGNSA.

Only a few counts were recorded for this clone. This sequence joins TRBV27 and TRBJ2-1; tentatively, D is TRBD2 (5 bases). The CDR3 is 16 amino acids. The V and J ends lost 6 bases and 8 bases respectively, with 23 bases between them. Germline lookup yields CDR1 MNHEY and CDR2 SMNVEV (reference sequence). CDR3 loop: CASSPGSRIGTDEQFF. CDR3 DNA: TGTGCCAGCAGCCCGGGGTCGAGGATCGGCACCGATGAGCAGTTCTTC.

This clone was observed a few times. J is TRBJ1-5 and V is TRBV6-5, with 9 bases lining up with TRBD1. J was trimmed by 4 bases and V by 4 bases; bases with no gene match: 8. The V gene's germline CDR1 is MNHEY and CDR2 SVGAGI. The CDR3 length is 16 residues. The CDR3 reads CASSSQKTGGNQPQHF. The CDR3 nucleotides are TGTGCCAGCAGTTCTCAAAAGACAGGGGGGAATCAGCCCCAGCATTTT.

This rearrangement joins TRBV28 to TRBJ2-7, with TRBD2 as a possible D gene (5 bases). Trimming stripped 7 bases from V and 6 bases from J, with 19 bases between. Germline loops: CDR1 MDHEN, CDR2 SYDVKM. This CDR3 comprises 14 residues. CDR3 nucleotides: TGTGCCAGCAACCCGTGGACTTCTAAATCCGAGCAGTACTTC. The encoded protein is CASNPWTSKSEQYF.

This sequence joins TRBV5-5 and TRBJ1-3; tentative D call: TRBD1 (6 bases). Looked up from germline, CDR1 is SGHKS and CDR2 is YYEKEE (reference sequence). This CDR3 comprises 16 residues. The V and J ends lost 4 bases and 2 bases respectively, with 16 bases between them. CDR3 DNA: TGTGCCAGCAGCCCCCCCGGGGGGCGCGCTGGAAACACCATATATTTT. Its protein product is CASSPPGGRAGNTIYF.

CDR3 protein: CASKTGGANTGELFF. In DNA, the CDR3 is TGTGCCAGCAAGACCGGGGGGGCGAACACCGGGGAGCTGTTTTTT. The rearrangement joins TRBV6-5 to TRBJ2-2; 8 bases are a match to TRBD2. Per the germline V gene, CDR1 is MNHEY and CDR2 is SVGAGI. J gave up 0 bases and V 7 bases, and 4 bases lay outside the gene matches. CDR3 size: 15 residues.

This chain uses TRBV7-8 with TRBJ2-5; 8 bases line up with TRBD1. CDR1 SGHVS and CDR2 FQNEAQ come from the germline V gene. The CDR3 loop spans 16 amino acids. After removal of 3 bases from V and 2 bases from J, the junction contained 8 bases not matched to a gene. DNA for the CDR3: TGTGCCAGCAGCTTCCCAGACAGGGGTAGTCAAGAGACCCAGTACTTC. Translation gives CASSFPDRGSQETQYF.

The chain combines TRBV7-9 with TRBJ1-2; the D gene is possibly TRBD1 (6 bases). The CDR3 consists of 14 residues. CDR1 and CDR2 (germline): SEHNR, FQNEAQ (reference sequence). Trimming took 5 bases from V and 4 from J, leaving 14 bases between them. CDR3 nucleotide sequence: TGTGCCAGCAGCCAACGGACAGAAATCTATGGCTACACCTTC. Residues: CASSQRTEIYGYTF.

The chain combines TRBV5-6 with TRBJ1-6, with 9 nucleotides matching TRBD1. Germline assignment: CDR1 SGHDT and CDR2 YYEEEE. The CDR3 totals 16 residues. Trimming took 2 bases from V and 10 from J; bases not matched to a gene: 10. The CDR3 bases are TGTGCCAGCAGCTTAAGAAGGGACAGGGAATACTCACCCCTCCACTTT. Translation gives CASSLRRDREYSPLHF.

This chain links TRBV7-3 with TRBJ2-2, with D possibly being TRBD1 (5 bases). V was trimmed by 5 bases and J by 1 base, leaving 5 bases between them. The V gene's germline CDR1 is SGHTA and CDR2 FQGTGA. The CDR3 has 13 residues. The CDR3 DNA reads TGTGCCAGCAGCCAGGGGAACACCGGGGAGCTGTTTTTT. Translated, it gives CASSQGNTGELFF.

The V call is TRBV6-4, the J call TRBJ1-1; D is perhaps TRBD1 (6 bases). Germline loops: CDR1 MRHNA, CDR2 SNTAGT. Trimming left V 6 bases short and J 1 base short, with 12 bases between. The CDR3 runs 14 residues. The CDR3 spells CASRGGAANTEAFF. The CDR3 DNA follows: TGTGCCAGCAGGGGGGGGGCAGCGAACACTGAAGCTTTCTTT.

The V call is TRBV5-1, the J call TRBJ2-6; 10 bases align to TRBD1. The ends lost 4 bases at V and 3 bases at J; junction bases unmatched: 16. CDR3 length equals 20 residues. In germline, CDR1 is SGHRS, CDR2 YFSETQ. CDR3 amino acids: CASSPQSPGQGNFGANVLTF. Here the CDR3 DNA reads TGCGCCAGCAGCCCTCAATCCCCGGGACAGGGGAACTTTGGGGCCAACGTCCTGACTTTC.

The rearrangement uses TRBV9 and TRBJ2-5; D is unresolved. The CDR3 sequence is 13 residues long. V lost 0 bases and J 4 bases, leaving 7 bases between the germline ends. Looked up from germline, CDR1 is SGDLS and CDR2 is YYNGEE. CDR3 coding DNA: TGTGCCAGCAGCGTAGCCTCGGGAGAGACCCAGTACTTC. This codes for CASSVASGETQYF.

The chain carries TRBV7-6 and TRBJ2-1; no clear D. Trimming pared 2 bases from V and 2 bases from J, leaving 10 bases between. The germline CDR1 and CDR2 sequences are SGHVS and FNYEAQ. The CDR3 contains 15 residues. The DNA for the CDR3 is TGTGCCAGCAGCTTATTTGGCCAGGCCTACAATGAGCAGTTCTTC. The encoded protein is CASSLFGQAYNEQFF.

A word on this clone: Other DNA sequences of this sample code for an identical CDR3. The chain uses TRBV29-1 and TRBJ2-3, with 8 bases that match TRBD1. Trimming took 6 bases from V and 5 from J; bases not matched to a gene: 4. CDR1 is SQVTM, CDR2 ANQGSEA, per germline. The CDR3 loop spans 12 amino acids. The CDR3 nucleotides are TGCAGCGTCGGACAGGGAGGAGATACGCAGTATTTT. Translating it yields CSVGQGGDTQYF.

This chain uses TRBV6-5 with TRBJ2-7; D possibly corresponds to TRBD2 (5 bases). The CDR3 consists of 14 residues. V was cut by 6 bases and J by 4 bases, with 16 bases left in between. Germline V CDR1 and CDR2: MNHEY, SVGAGI. CDR3 amino acids: CASSRPGERYEQYF. CDR3 DNA: TGTGCCAGCAGCCGTCCCGGGGAGAGGTACGAGCAGTACTTC.

The chain joins TRBV9 to TRBJ1-1; a possible D gene is TRBD1 (5 bases). V lost 3 bases, J lost 11 bases, and 14 bases lay in between. CDR1 and CDR2 from the germline V gene are SGDLS and YYNGEE. The CDR3 has 12 amino acids. CDR3 nucleotide sequence: TGTGCCAGCAGCGGACTCAGGGTGGGCGCTTTCTTT. Its protein product is CASSGLRVGAFF.

This clone has a handful of counts. The chain couples TRBV9 to TRBJ2-5, with 7 bases lining up with TRBD2. The germline CDR1 and CDR2 sequences are SGDLS and YYNGEE. This CDR3 is built from 15 residues. V trimming: 0 bases; J trimming: 5 bases; junction bases outside the gene matches: 7. The chain's CDR3 is CASSVGDGGSETQYF. The CDR3 coding sequence is TGTGCCAGCAGCGTAGGCGACGGGGGGTCGGAGACCCAGTACTTC.

This clone has a handful of counts. CDR3 residues: CSASNSGQGDEKLFF. DNA for the CDR3: TGCAGTGCTAGTAATTCCGGACAGGGGGATGAAAAACTGTTTTTT. The chain uses TRBV20-1 and TRBJ1-4; 10 positions agree with TRBD1. With V trimmed by 3 bases and J by 6 bases, 7 bases remained unmatched. The CDR3 sequence is 15 residues long. Germline-derived CDR1 and CDR2 are DFQATT and SNEGSKA (reference sequence).

J is TRBJ2-7 and V is TRBV15, with D possibly TRBD1 on 5 matching bases. This CDR3 is 14 amino acids long. Germline CDR1 and CDR2: LNHNV and YYDKDF (reference sequence). The V gene lost 5 bases and the J gene lost 0 bases, with 11 bases spanning the gap. In DNA, the CDR3 is TGTGCCACCAGCGACAGAACAACCTCCTACGAGCAGTACTTC. Translating gives CATSDRTTSYEQYF.

This clone was picked up a small number of times. This chain joins TRBV27 and TRBJ1-2, with D maybe TRBD1 (6 bases). V gave up 2 bases and J gave up 7 bases, with 17 bases separating them. The CDR3 spans 15 residues. Germline values: CDR1 MNHEY, CDR2 SMNVEV (reference sequence). DNA for the CDR3: TGTGCCAGCAGTTTAGATGGTACAGGGTTGCCTGGCTACACCTTC. As protein: CASSLDGTGLPGYTF.

The chain links TRBV6-6 to TRBJ1-6, with D hard to call. V was cut by 6 bases and J by 4 bases, with 13 bases left in between. The germline gives CDR1 MNHNY, CDR2 SVGAGI (reference sequence). The CDR3 covers 15 residues. CDR3 sequence: CASSPWPDYNSPLHF. CDR3 in DNA: TGTGCCAGCAGCCCTTGGCCAGATTATAATTCACCCCTCCACTTT.